The clone carrying this T cell receptor beta chain has more than one count but fewer than ten. The treatment was: over 15 received Ad26.COV2.S at low or high dose, single or two shots; 5 received placebo; per-sample allocation not given. Day 63 following the first vaccine or placebo injection was when the samples were taken. The shot given was an Ad26 vector that makes Wuhan-strain SARS-CoV-2 spike. This CDR3 contains 14 residues. Germline assignment: CDR1 LNHNV and CDR2 YYDKDF (reference sequence). Deletions cut 5 bases from V and 3 bases from J, with 14 bases between. Sequencing was performed with immunoSEQ multiplex PCR; in TCRdb, only in-frame clones are kept and a portion is missing. Here the sample spans approximately 300,000 clones, approximately 86% being singletons. This entry belongs to a study of Ad26.COV2.S vaccination and SARS-CoV-2 variants. Study information: Enrolled in COV1001, the donor was in the Ad26.COV2.S trial arm, which received the vaccine. Intramuscularly, Ad26.COV2.S was given either once or twice, 56 days apart.

The receptor was derived from a person aged 18-60 years who received the Ad26.COV2.S COVID-19 vaccine or a placebo. This chain links TRBV15 with TRBJ2-7, with D perhaps TRBD1 or TRBD2 (5 bases each). The specimen was peripheral blood, collected in a trial of Ad26.COV2.S vaccine versus placebo. CDR3: CATSLGPPLYEQYF. The CDR3 DNA is TGTGCCACCAGCCTGGGACCTCCTCTCTACGAGCAGTACTTC.